The source of this TCR beta chain is a study of Ad26.COV2.S vaccination and SARS-CoV-2 variants (dated by TCRdb to the early 2020s). Background for the entire study: Vaccine-arm donors came from COV1001, a multicentre, randomized, double-blind, placebo-controlled phase I-IIa trial of Ad26.COV2.S in healthy adults. The TCR-sequenced set comprised around 30 samples: about 19 Ad26.COV2.S vaccine recipients, 5 placebo recipients and 8 SARS-CoV-2 convalescent individuals. Investigators did not know the trial group allocation while performing experiments and assessing outcomes. Dosing of Ad26.COV2.S was intramuscular, at either 5x10^10 or 1x10^11 viral particles, delivered as one shot or as two shots spaced 56 days apart. Sequencing of the TCRbeta repertoire served to evaluate the specificity and breadth of SARS-CoV-2-reactive T cell receptors following Ad26.COV2.S vaccination. Trial participants were randomized into five groups of five, in which low-dose or high-dose Ad26.COV2.S was given once or twice, or placebo was given on both occasions.

Sample treatment or condition, as interpreted from the label and publication: roughly 20 received Ad26.COV2.S at low or high dose, single or two shots; 5 received placebo; per-sample allocation not given. For vaccine and placebo recipients, the sequenced repertoires came from samples collected on day 63 after the first injection. Between 29 July and 7 August 2020, Cohort 1b enrolled 25 adults aged 18-55 years at one site in Boston, USA. Ad26.COV2.S consisted of a replication-incompetent adenovirus type 26 vector by which a prefusion-stabilized SARS-CoV-2 spike protein from the original Wuhan strain was expressed. About this clone: The antigen it recognizes is unknown. Base qualities are not recorded, but no much larger clone differs from it by a single base.

As encoded in the germline V gene, CDR1 is SGDLS while CDR2 is YYNGEE. The CDR3 has 16 amino acids, counting the end cysteine and phenylalanine. Just the 48-base CDR3 DNA is kept, in frame starting at base 1. V is pared back by 0 bases and J by 0 bases, with 12 bases lying between the germline termini. TCRbeta CDR3 regions were sequenced with the immunoSEQ Assay. After extraction, genomic DNA underwent amplification by bias-controlled multiplex PCR, followed by high-throughput sequencing. Turning to the authors' computational methods: To quantify the absolute abundance of each unique TCRbeta CDR3 region, sequences were collapsed and filtered. T cell fraction was estimated by normalization of TCRbeta template counts to usable DNA, with usable DNA being measured through amplification of reference genes present in all nucleated cells. Repertoire TCRs were annotated as SARS-CoV-2-specific when V gene, CDR3 amino acid sequence and J gene were exactly matched to a known reactive TCR set. The reference SARS-CoV-2 TCR set was derived from MIRA and filtered for enrichment in COVID-19-positive ImmuneCODE repertoires, a step that removed public or cross-reactive TCRs. Using the MIRA antigens, annotated TCRs were further analysed by specific ORF or by position within an ORF. Breadth was defined as the number of annotated unique rearrangements divided by the total number of unique productive rearrangements, and depth was defined as the summed frequency of the annotated unique rearrangements. TCR breadth was compared between groups using two-sided Wilcoxon rank-sum tests. The table was pulled from immuneACCESS by TCRdb, which kept in-frame rearrangements only. Such tables lose some clones; where checked, under half of the loss comes from unresolved V genes, and the rest has no known cause. V and J calls plus clone size are reproduced from that table; the DNA served to infer D and trimming. The sample table holds fewer than 500,000 clones, of which roughly 89% were seen once. The top ten clones comprise about 2.7% of the sample.

Points the paper makes about the study in general: The authors noted that total T cell responses may have been underestimated by the TCR breadth and depth analyses. Substantial breadth of spike-specific CD8+ and CD4+ T cell responses was reported after vaccination. Spike-specific TCR breadth was higher in Ad26.COV2.S recipients than in placebo recipients (P = 0.0014). Comparing responses between vaccine doses or regimens was not something the study was powered to do. Non-spike TCR breadth was comparable between vaccine and placebo recipients, consistent with the vaccine containing only spike.

The TCR comes from a person aged 18-60 years who received the Ad26.COV2.S COVID-19 vaccine or a placebo. The sequence joins TRBV9 to TRBJ2-5; perhaps TRBD2 is the D gene, with 6 bases matching. Specimen: peripheral blood, collected in a trial of Ad26.COV2.S vaccine versus placebo. The DNA sequence follows: TGTGCCAGCAGCGTAGCGGGGGAGTCGTACCAAGAGACCCAGTACTTC. This is translated as CASSVAGESYQETQYF. Supplemented by the reference TRBV9 and TRBJ2-5 proteins around the CDR3, the complete variable domain is DSGVTQTPKHLITATGQRVTLRCSPRSGDLSVYWYQQSLDQGLQFLIQYYNGEERAKGNILERFSAQQFPDLHSELNLSSLELGDSALYFCASSVAGESYQETQYFGPGTRLLVL.